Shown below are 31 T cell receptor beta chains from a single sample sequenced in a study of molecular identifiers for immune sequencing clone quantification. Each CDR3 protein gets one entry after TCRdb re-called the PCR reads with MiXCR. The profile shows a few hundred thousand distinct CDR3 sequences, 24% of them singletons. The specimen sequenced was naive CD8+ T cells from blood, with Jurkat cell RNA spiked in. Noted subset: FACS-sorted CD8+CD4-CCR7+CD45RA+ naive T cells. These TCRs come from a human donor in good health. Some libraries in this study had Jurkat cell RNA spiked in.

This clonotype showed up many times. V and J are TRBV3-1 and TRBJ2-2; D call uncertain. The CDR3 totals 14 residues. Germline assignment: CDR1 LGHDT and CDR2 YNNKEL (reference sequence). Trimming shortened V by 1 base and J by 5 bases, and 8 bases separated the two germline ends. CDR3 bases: TGTGCCAGCAGCCAAGTAGGAGAGACCGGGGAGCTGTTTTTT. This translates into CASSQVGETGELFF.

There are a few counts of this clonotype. DNA of the CDR3: TGTGCCAGCAGCTTGGATGTACTAACGGGACTAGCGGGAGAGGGAGATACGCAGTATTTT. It codes for CASSLDVLTGLAGEGDTQYF. The chain recombines TRBV5-4 with TRBJ2-3, with TRBD2 identical over 14 bases. Losses at the gene ends were 0 bases for V and 5 bases for J; bases not matched to a gene: 14. Germline CDR1 reads SGHNT; CDR2 reads YYREEE (reference sequence). The CDR3 contains 20 residues.

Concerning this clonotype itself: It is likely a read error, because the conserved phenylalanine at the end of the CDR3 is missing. The CDR3 DNA reads as TGCAGCGGCCGGACAGGGGGCGAGGAGACCCAGTACCTC. Translation: CSGRTGGEETQYL. V and J are TRBV29-1 and TRBJ2-5; 11 nucleotides match TRBD1. This CDR3 has 13 residues. J gave up 5 bases and V 7 bases, and 6 bases lay outside the gene matches. The V gene's germline CDR1 is SQVTM and CDR2 ANQGSEA.

The CDR3 region is CASSQDQQGWDEQFF. CDR3 DNA sequence: TGCGCCAGCAGCCAAGATCAACAGGGTTGGGATGAGCAGTTCTTC. The chain links TRBV4-3 to TRBJ2-1, with D perhaps matching TRBD1 (6 bases). The CDR3 is 15 amino acids. Looked up from germline, CDR1 is LGHNA and CDR2 is YSLEER. Trimming stripped 0 bases from V and 8 bases from J, with 14 bases between.

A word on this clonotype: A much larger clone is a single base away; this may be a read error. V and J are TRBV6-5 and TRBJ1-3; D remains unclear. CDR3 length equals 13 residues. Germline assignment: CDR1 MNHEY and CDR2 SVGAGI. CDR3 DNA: TGTGCCAGCGGTTACGGAATTGGAAACACCATATATTTT. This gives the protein CASGYGIGNTIYF.

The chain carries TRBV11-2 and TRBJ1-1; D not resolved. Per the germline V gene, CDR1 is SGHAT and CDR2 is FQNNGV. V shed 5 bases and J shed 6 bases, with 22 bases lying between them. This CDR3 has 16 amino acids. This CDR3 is CASSPGVRREGSEAFF. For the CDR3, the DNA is TGTGCCAGCAGCCCCGGGGTCAGACGGGAGGGCTCTGAAGCTTTCTTT.

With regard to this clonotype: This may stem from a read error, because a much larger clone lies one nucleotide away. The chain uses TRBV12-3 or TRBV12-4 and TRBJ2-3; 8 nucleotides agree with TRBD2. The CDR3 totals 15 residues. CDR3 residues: CASSSGGSSTDTQCF. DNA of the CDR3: TGTGCCAGCAGTTCGGGGGGGAGTAGCACAGATACGCAGTGTTTT.

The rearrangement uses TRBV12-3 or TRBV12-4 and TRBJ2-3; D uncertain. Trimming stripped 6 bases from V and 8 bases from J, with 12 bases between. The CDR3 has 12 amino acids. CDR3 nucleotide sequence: TGTGCCAGCAGGTTGGGCGTTGTTACGCAGTATTTT. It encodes CASRLGVVTQYF.

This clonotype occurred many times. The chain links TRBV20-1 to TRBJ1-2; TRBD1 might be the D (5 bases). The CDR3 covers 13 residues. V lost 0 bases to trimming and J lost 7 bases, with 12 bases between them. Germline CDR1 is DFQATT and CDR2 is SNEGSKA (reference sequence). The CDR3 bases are TGCAGTGCTAGAGAAATCGGGACCGTTGGCTACACCTTC. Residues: CSAREIGTVGYTF.

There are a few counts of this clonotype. The CDR3 sequence: CASSLGAAADEKLFF. The CDR3 region has the DNA TGTGCCAGCAGCTTAGGGGCTGCTGCCGATGAAAAACTGTTTTTT. The chain links TRBV11-2 to TRBJ1-4, with no clear D. Deletions cut 1 base from V and 6 bases from J, with 12 bases between. The CDR3 is 15 amino acids. CDR1 and CDR2 from the germline V gene are SGHAT and FQNNGV.

The CDR3, as DNA: TGTGCCAGCAGCTTAGAGGGGATGCCCGAGGAGCCCCAGTACTTC. Its translation is CASSLEGMPEEPQYF. The rearrangement uses TRBV7-9 and TRBJ2-5; D perhaps matches TRBD1 (5 bases). The CDR3 runs 15 residues. Germline lookup yields CDR1 SEHNR and CDR2 FQNEAQ (reference sequence). V dropped 1 base and J dropped 9 bases, with 18 bases sitting between them.

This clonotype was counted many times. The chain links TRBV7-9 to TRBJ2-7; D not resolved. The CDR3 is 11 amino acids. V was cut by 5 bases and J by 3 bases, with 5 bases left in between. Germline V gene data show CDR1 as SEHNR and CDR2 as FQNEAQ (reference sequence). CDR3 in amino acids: CASSLLYEQYF. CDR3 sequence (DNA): TGTGCCAGCAGCCTGCTCTACGAGCAGTACTTC.

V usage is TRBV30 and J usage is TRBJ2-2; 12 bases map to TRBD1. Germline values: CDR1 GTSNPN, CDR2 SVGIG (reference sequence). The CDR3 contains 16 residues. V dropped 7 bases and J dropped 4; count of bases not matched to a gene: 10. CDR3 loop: CASPPRDRGRTGELFF. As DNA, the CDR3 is TGTGCCTCGCCGCCCAGGGACAGGGGGCGCACCGGGGAGCTGTTTTTT.

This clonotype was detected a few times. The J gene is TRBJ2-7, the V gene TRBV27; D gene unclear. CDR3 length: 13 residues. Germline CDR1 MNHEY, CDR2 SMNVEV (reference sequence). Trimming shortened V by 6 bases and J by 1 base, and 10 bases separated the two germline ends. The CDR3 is CASRTVGSYEQYF. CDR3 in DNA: TGTGCCAGCAGGACGGTGGGTTCCTACGAGCAGTACTTC.

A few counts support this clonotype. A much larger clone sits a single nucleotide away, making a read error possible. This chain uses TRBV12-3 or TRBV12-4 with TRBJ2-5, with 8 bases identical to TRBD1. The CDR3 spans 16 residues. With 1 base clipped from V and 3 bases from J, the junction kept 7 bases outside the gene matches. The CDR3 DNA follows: TGTGCCAGCAGTTTAGTAGGGACAGGAAGCGAAGAGACCCAGTACTTC. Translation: CASSLVGTGSEETQYF.

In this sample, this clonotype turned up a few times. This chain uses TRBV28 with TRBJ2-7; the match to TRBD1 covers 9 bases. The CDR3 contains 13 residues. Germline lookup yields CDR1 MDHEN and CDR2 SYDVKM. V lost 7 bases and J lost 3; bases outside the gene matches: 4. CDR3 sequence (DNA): TGTGCCAGCACCAGACAGGGGGTCTACGAGCAGTACTTC. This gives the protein CASTRQGVYEQYF.

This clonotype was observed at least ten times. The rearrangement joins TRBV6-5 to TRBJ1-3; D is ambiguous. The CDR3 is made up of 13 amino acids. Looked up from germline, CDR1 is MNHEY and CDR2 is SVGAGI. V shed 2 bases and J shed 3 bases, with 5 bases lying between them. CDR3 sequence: CASSYGIGNTIYF. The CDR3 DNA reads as TGTGCCAGCAGTTACGGAATTGGAAACACCATATATTTT.

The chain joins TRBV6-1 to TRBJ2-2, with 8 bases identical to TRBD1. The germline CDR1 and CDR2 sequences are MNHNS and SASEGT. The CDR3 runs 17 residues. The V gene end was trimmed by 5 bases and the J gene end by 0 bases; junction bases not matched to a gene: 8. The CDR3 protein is CASSIIGTGANTGELFF. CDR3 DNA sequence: TGTGCCAGCAGTATCATAGGGACAGGAGCGAACACCGGGGAGCTGTTTTTT.

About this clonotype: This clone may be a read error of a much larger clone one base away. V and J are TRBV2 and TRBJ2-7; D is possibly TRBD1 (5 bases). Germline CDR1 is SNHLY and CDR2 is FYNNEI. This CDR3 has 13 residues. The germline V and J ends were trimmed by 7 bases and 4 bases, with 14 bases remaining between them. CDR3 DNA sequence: TGTGCCAGCAATGATCCCAACAGGTACGAGCAGTACTTC. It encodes CASNDPNRYEQYF. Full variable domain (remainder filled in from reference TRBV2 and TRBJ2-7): EPEVTQTPSHQVTQMGQEVILRCVPISNHLYFYWYRQILGQKVEFLVSFYNNEISEKSEIFDDQFSVERPDGSNFTLKIRSTKLEDSAMYFCASNDPNRYEQYFGPGTRLTVT.

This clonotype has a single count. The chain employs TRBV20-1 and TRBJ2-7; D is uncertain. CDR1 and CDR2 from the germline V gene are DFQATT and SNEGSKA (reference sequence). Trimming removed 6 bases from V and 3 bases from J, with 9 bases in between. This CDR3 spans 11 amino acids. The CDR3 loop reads CSAWSLYEQYF. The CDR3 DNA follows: TGCAGTGCGTGGTCCCTCTACGAGCAGTACTTC.

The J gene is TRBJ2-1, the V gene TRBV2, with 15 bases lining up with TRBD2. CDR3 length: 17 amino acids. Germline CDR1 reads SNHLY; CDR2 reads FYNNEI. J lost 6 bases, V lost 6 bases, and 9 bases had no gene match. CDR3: CASREGLAGGYCNEQFF. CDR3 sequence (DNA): TGTGCCAGCAGGGAGGGACTAGCGGGGGGCTACTGCAATGAGCAGTTCTTC.

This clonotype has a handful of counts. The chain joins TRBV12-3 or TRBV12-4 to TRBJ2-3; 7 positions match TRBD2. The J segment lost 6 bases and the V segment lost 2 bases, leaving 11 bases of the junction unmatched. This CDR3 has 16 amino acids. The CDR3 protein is CASSLPPGGGPDTQYF. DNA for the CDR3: TGTGCCAGCAGTTTACCCCCTGGCGGGGGACCGGATACGCAGTATTTT.

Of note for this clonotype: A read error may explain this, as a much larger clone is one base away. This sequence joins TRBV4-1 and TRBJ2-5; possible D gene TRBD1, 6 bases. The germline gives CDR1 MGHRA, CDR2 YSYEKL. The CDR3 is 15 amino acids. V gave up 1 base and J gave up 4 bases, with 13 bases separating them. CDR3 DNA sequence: TGCGCCAGCAGCCAAGCTTTGACAGGAGGAGAGACCCAGTACTTC. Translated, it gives CASSQALTGGETQYF.

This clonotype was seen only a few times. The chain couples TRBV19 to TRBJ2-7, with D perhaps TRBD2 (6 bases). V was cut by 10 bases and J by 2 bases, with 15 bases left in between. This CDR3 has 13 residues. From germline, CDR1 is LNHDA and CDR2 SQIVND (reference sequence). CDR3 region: CATTDPGAYEQYF. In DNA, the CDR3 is TGTGCCACGACCGATCCGGGAGCCTACGAGCAGTACTTC.

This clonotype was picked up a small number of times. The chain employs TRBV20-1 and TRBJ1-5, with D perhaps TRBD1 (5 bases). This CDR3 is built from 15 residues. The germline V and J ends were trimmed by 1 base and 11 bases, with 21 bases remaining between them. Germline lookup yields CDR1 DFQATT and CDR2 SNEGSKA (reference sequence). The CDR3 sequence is CSARGGQGGRRAQHF. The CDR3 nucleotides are TGCAGTGCTAGAGGTGGCCAGGGTGGCCGGAGAGCCCAGCATTTT.

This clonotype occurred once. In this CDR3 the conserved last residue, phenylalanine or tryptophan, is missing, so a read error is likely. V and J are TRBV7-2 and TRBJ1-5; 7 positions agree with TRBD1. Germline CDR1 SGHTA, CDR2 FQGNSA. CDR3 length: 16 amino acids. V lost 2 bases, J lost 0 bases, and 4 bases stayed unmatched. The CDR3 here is CASSLLRGPSNQPQHL. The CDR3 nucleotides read TGTGCCAGCAGCTTACTAAGGGGGCCTAGCAATCAGCCCCAGCATCTT.

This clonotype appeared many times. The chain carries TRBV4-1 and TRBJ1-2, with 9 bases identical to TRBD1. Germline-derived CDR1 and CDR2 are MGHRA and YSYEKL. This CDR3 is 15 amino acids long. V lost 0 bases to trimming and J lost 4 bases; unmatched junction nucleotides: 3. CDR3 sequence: CASSQDPGQGYGYTF. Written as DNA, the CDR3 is TGCGCCAGCAGCCAAGATCCGGGACAGGGCTATGGCTACACCTTC.

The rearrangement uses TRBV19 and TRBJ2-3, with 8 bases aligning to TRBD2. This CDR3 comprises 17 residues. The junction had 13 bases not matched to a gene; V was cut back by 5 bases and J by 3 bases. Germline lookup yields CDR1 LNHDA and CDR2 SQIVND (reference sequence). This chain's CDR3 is CASSPWSREAPTDTQYF. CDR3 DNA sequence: TGTGCCAGTAGTCCCTGGTCGCGGGAGGCACCTACAGATACGCAGTATTTT.

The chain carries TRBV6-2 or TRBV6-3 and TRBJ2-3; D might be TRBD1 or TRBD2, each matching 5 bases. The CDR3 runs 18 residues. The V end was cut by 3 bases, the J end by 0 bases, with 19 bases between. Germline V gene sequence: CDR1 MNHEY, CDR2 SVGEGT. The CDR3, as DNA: TGTGCCAGCAGTTATCTCGAGGGAAGGGACCATAGCACAGATACGCAGTATTTT. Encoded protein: CASSYLEGRDHSTDTQYF.

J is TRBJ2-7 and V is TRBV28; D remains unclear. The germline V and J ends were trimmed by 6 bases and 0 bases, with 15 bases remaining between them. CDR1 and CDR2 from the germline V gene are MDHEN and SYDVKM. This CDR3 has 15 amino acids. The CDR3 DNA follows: TGTGCCAGCAGCAACTTCCAGCTCGGCTCCTACGAGCAGTACTTC. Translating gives CASSNFQLGSYEQYF.

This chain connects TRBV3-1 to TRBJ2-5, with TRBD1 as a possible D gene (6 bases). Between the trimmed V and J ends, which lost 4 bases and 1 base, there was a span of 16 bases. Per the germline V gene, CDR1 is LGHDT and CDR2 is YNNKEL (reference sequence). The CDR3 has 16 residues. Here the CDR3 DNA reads TGTGCCAGCAGCCTAAGCTACACAGGGCTCCAAGAGACCCAGTACTTC. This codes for CASSLSYTGLQETQYF.